This T cell receptor beta chain comes out of a study of identical twins (dated by TCRdb to 2015 to 2016). Some background on the complete study: The study deep-sequenced TCR alpha and beta repertoires from monozygotic twins, unrelated adults of various ages and cord blood to test whether fetal clonotypes persist. To rule out contamination, the twin experiments were replicated at different times with different library preparation protocols.

Library method: 5' RACE. The instrument given in TCRdb is Illumina HiSeq 2000. A universal primer binding site was added through template switching, and the final cDNA carried a unique molecular identifier so that TCR cDNA molecules could be counted accurately. Specific primers in the conserved constant-segment region were used to synthesize first-strand cDNA for the TCR alpha and beta chains. Each cDNA library was double barcoded, with a SMART-Mk sample barcode plus Illumina barcodes, to control for contamination. TruSeq adapter sequences and Illumina sample barcodes were added in two successive PCR steps. Sequencing of the TCR alpha and beta cDNA libraries was done on the Illumina HiSeq platform using custom primers. The study's processing was this. MiGEC was used to process raw reads and extract unique molecular identifiers, and MiXCR was used to find CDR3 positions. For each individual, recombination models were inferred using an EM algorithm with the repgenHMM and IGoR tools. The analysis of shared clonotypes was done with the tcR package in R, with sharing normalized by the product of cloneset sizes. To study raw recombination free of thymic and clonal selection effects, out-of-frame nonproductive sequences were analyzed. TCRdb cleaned the public reads at Q25 with fastp, built clones with MiXCR and kept in-frame beta chains. One record per CDR3 amino acid sequence lists the most common genes and DNA. TCRdb, not the authors, supplied the V and J calls. For this sample the table gives 1.5 million to 2 million distinct CDR3 sequences, of which under 35% were detected only once. The top ten clonotypes cover 0.27% of the sample.

This clonotype was counted only a few times. Its specific antigen is unknown. Base-call qualities are not available, and no considerably larger clone is one nucleotide away. Only healthy Caucasian donors were included. Trimming removed 0 bases from V and 5 bases from J, leaving 8 bases between the germline ends. The CDR3 spans 14 residues, from the cysteine through the phenylalanine. The DNA shown is the 42-base CDR3, in frame from base 1. The study at large found these results: In beta out-of-frame sequences, excess twin sharing was weaker, because having fewer shared sequences lowered the signal-to-noise ratio. Out-of-frame TCR alpha sharing in monozygotic twins was systematically underestimated by recombination models, whereas sharing between unrelated individuals was in agreement with the recombination models. Invariant T cells such as MAIT and iNKT could partly confound zero-insertion analyses, although diverse VJ usage argued against such confounding for most clonotypes. Conclusions relied on cross-sectional statistical analysis, since the same donors could not be followed over many years. Fewer insertions were carried by abundant cord blood beta clonotypes, a similar but weaker trend appeared in young adult naive repertoires, and no such trend appeared in memory repertoires. Compared with coincidental sharing between unrelated individuals, out-of-frame TCR alpha sequences shared between twins showed an excess of sequences with low generation probability.

The sequenced sample consisted of cord blood. This TCR derives from a newborn girl in good health. This sequence uses TRBV12-3 or TRBV12-4 and TRBJ2-1; no confident D gene assignment can be made. The CDR3 loop reads CASSLARPDNEQFF. The DNA sequence is TGTGCCAGCAGTTTAGCGCGGCCCGACAATGAGCAGTTCTTC.